Listed here are 10 T cell receptor beta chains from one sample, sequenced in a study of Ad26.COV2.S vaccination and SARS-CoV-2 variants (dated by TCRdb to the early 2020s). The library was made by the immunoSEQ multiplex PCR assay. TCRdb stores this immuneACCESS table with in-frame sequences only. Part of the clones is absent; in the studies checked, under half of the shortfall reflects unresolved V genes, and no reason is known for the rest. The sample contains about 350,000 clones, approximately 90% of them found a single time. The top ten constitute 6.4% of the sample. This specimen's treatment or condition label, interpreted: some 20 received Ad26.COV2.S at low or high dose, single or two shots; five or six received placebo; per-sample allocation not given. Repertoires of vaccine and placebo recipients were sequenced from samples taken on day 63 after the first injection. The source was peripheral blood, collected in a trial of Ad26.COV2.S vaccine versus placebo. These TCRs come from a person aged 18 to 59 who received the Ad26.COV2.S COVID-19 vaccine or a placebo.

The chain is built from TRBV6-5 and TRBJ2-7; 11 nucleotides match TRBD2. The CDR3 contains 15 residues. From germline, CDR1 is MNHEY and CDR2 SVGAGI. The J segment lost 0 bases and the V segment lost 6 bases, leaving 4 bases of the junction unmatched. CDR3 sequence: CASRGLAEVSYEQYF. The CDR3 nucleotides read TGTGCCAGCAGGGGACTAGCGGAGGTCTCCTACGAGCAGTACTTC.

This chain joins TRBV3-1 (or the pseudogene TRBV3-2) and TRBJ1-6; 10 nucleotides line up with TRBD1. The CDR3 covers 15 residues. The V segment lost 1 base and the J segment 6 bases; nucleotides outside the gene matches: 0. Germline assignment: CDR1 LGHDT and CDR2 YNNKEL (reference sequence). This CDR3 reads CASSQGDRGNSPLHF. CDR3 nucleotides: TGTGCCAGCAGCCAAGGGGACAGGGGTAATTCACCCCTCCACTTT.

The CDR3, as DNA: TGTGCCAGCAGCGTATCCCCAGGGGACACCGGGGAGCTGTTTTTT. This translates into CASSVSPGDTGELFF. The chain has TRBV9 and TRBJ2-2, with D perhaps matching TRBD1 (6 bases). The CDR3 loop spans 15 amino acids. V shed 1 base and J shed 3 bases, with 10 bases lying between them. Germline CDR1 and CDR2: SGDLS and YYNGEE.

This rearrangement joins TRBV6-5 to TRBJ1-1; a weak D match, TRBD1 (6 bases). V was trimmed by 2 bases and J by 3 bases, leaving 13 bases between them. The CDR3 length is 15 residues. Per the germline V gene, CDR1 is MNHEY and CDR2 is SVGAGI. The CDR3, as DNA: TGTGCCAGCAGTTACCGTAGGGGGATGGACACTGAAGCTTTCTTT. Translating gives CASSYRRGMDTEAFF.

The chain combines TRBV7-2 with TRBJ1-2, with 7 bases identical to TRBD1. With V trimmed by 1 base and J by 0 bases, 2 bases remained unmatched. In germline, CDR1 is SGHTA, CDR2 FQGNSA. CDR3 length: 15 amino acids. The CDR3 loop is CASSLVGGTNYGYTF. CDR3 DNA sequence: TGTGCCAGCAGCTTAGTAGGGGGCACTAACTATGGCTACACCTTC.

The J gene is TRBJ2-7, the V gene TRBV19; D may match TRBD1 or TRBD2 (5 bases each). V was trimmed by 7 bases and J by 0 bases, leaving 16 bases between them. The germline CDR1 and CDR2 sequences are LNHDA and SQIVND (reference sequence). CDR3 length: 15 residues. Here the CDR3 reads CASTPTRGTSYEQYF. CDR3 sequence (DNA): TGTGCCAGTACCCCTACCCGAGGGACCTCCTACGAGCAGTACTTC.

The J gene is TRBJ2-5, the V gene TRBV29-1; TRBD2 matches at 14 bases. This CDR3 region has 19 residues. The germline CDR1 and CDR2 sequences are SQVTM and ANQGSEA. The V segment lost 2 bases and the J segment 1 base; nucleotides outside the gene matches: 12. CDR3: CSVELGGLAGENSQETQYF. DNA of the CDR3: TGCAGCGTTGAATTGGGGGGACTAGCGGGGGAGAACTCCCAAGAGACCCAGTACTTC.

The chain couples TRBV24-1 to TRBJ2-2; no reliable D call. Looked up from germline, CDR1 is KGHDR and CDR2 is SFDVKD. The V end was cut by 2 bases, the J end by 4 bases, with 10 bases between. The length of the CDR3 is 15 residues. The CDR3 DNA sequence: TGTGCCACCAGTGATTCGGCGCCCGGCACCGGGGAGCTGTTTTTT. It encodes CATSDSAPGTGELFF.

The chain employs TRBV9 and TRBJ1-2; no reliable D call. The ends were cut back, 4 bases at V and 2 bases at J, with 12 bases in the middle. The CDR3 is 14 residues long. CDR1 SGDLS and CDR2 YYNGEE come from the germline V gene. The DNA for the CDR3 is TGTGCCAGCAGCCCCCCGGCAGGCAACTATGGCTACACCTTC. It specifies CASSPPAGNYGYTF.

The chain employs TRBV7-9 and TRBJ1-6; 7 nucleotides match TRBD1. This CDR3 contains 15 residues. From germline, CDR1 is SEHNR and CDR2 FQNEAQ (reference sequence). J gave up 5 bases and V 1 base, and 2 bases lay outside the gene matches. This CDR3 is CASSLEGTDNSPLHF. The CDR3 DNA sequence: TGTGCCAGCAGCTTAGAGGGGACAGATAATTCACCCCTCCACTTT. The complete variable domain, with remaining parts taken from reference TRBV7-9 and TRBJ1-6, reads DTGVSQNPRHKITKRGQNVTFRCDPISEHNRLYWYRQTLGQGPEFLTYFQNEAQLEKSRLLSDRFSAERPKGSFSTLEIQRTEQGDSAMYLCASSLEGTDNSPLHFGNGTRLTVT.